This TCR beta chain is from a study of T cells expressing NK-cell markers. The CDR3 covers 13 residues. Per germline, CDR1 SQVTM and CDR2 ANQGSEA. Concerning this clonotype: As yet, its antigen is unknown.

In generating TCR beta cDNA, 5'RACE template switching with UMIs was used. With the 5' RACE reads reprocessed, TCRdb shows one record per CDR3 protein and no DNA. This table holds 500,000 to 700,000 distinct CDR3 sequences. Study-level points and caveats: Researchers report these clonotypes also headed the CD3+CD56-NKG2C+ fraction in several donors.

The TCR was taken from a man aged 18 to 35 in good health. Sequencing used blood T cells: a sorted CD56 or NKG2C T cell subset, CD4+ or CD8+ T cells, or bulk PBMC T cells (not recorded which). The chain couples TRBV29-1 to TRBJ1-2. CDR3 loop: CSVEEDMNYGYTF.